Following are 2 T cell receptor beta chains from one sample sequenced in a study of CD8+ T cells in alopecia areata. Treatment here: oral pan-JAK inhibitor, 5-10 mg twice daily. Reverse transcription of extracted RNA yielded cDNA, which provided the sequencing template. Data came from immunoSEQ multiplex PCR; TCRdb stores just in-frame clones and leaves some out. The sample lists 130,000 or so clones; 60% to 65% were seen once. The sequenced sample was CD4+ T cells sorted from blood, obtained at week 4, from a patient treated with tofacitinib. These TCRs come from a human donor with alopecia areata.

This clone was counted between two and nine times. This chain uses TRBV4-1 with TRBJ1-5; 10 positions match TRBD1. V shed 0 bases and J 6 bases; nucleotides not matched to a gene: 8. The CDR3 totals 17 residues. Germline V gene sequence: CDR1 MGHRA, CDR2 YSYEKL. The CDR3 nucleotides are TGCGCCAGCAGCCAAGATTCACCGGGACAGGGGACTCAGCCCCAGCATTTT. Protein: CASSQDSPGQGTQPQHF.

The J gene is TRBJ2-7, the V gene TRBV27; 8 bases match TRBD1. Germline CDR1 MNHEY, CDR2 SMNVEV (reference sequence). The V segment lost 1 base and the J segment 6 bases; nucleotides outside the gene matches: 11. The CDR3 loop spans 16 amino acids. The CDR3 nucleotides are TGTGCCAGCAGTTTATTCCTCGGGACAGGCACTTCCGAGCAGTACTTC. This codes for CASSLFLGTGTSEQYF.